The rows below give T cell receptor beta chains drawn from one sample of a study of cytotoxic CD8 clonotypes in ibrutinib-treated CLL. Produced via immunoSEQ multiplex PCR; TCRdb's table is partial and in-frame only. The sample contains a few hundred thousand clones, under 80% of which appear only once. Sequencing was performed on PBMCs, taken after 24 months of ibrutinib treatment. These receptors all come from a human donor with chronic lymphocytic leukemia. CDR3s leave out the opening cysteine and the closing phenylalanine or tryptophan.

j_call: TRBJ2-1; v_call: TRBV6-5; cdr3_length: 12; cdr3_aa: ASRAGVAYNEQF
j_call: TRBJ2-1; v_call: TRBV27; cdr3_length: 16; cdr3_aa: ASSPRGVAGVIYNEQF
j_call: TRBJ2-1; v_call: TRBV25-1; cdr3_length: 13; cdr3_aa: ASRTSGRSYNEQF
j_call: TRBJ2-5; v_call: TRBV19; cdr3_length: 13; cdr3_aa: ASSILGDIQETQY
j_call: TRBJ2-1; v_call: TRBV9; cdr3_length: 14; cdr3_aa: ASSFGGGLSYNEQF
j_call: TRBJ2-2; v_call: TRBV2; cdr3_length: 11; cdr3_aa: ASRWGSTGELF
j_call: TRBJ2-2; v_call: TRBV5-1; cdr3_length: 13; cdr3_aa: ATQRTGENTGELF
j_call: TRBJ2-1; v_call: TRBV6-5; cdr3_length: 13; cdr3_aa: ASSPRTSGYNEQF
j_call: TRBJ2-2; v_call: TRBV9; cdr3_length: 14; cdr3_aa: ASNSVLGVGTGELF
j_call: TRBJ1-5; v_call: TRBV28; cdr3_length: 12; cdr3_aa: ASSESALNQPQH
j_call: TRBJ2-1; v_call: TRBV7-3; cdr3_length: 12; cdr3_aa: ASGAGGGWNEQF
j_call: TRBJ2-3; v_call: TRBV11-3; cdr3_length: 13; cdr3_aa: ASSLASGSADTQY
j_call: TRBJ1-4; v_call: TRBV6-6; cdr3_length: 12; cdr3_aa: ASSYWGAGEKLF
j_call: TRBJ2-5; v_call: TRBV15; cdr3_length: 13; cdr3_aa: ATSLPEEVEGTQY
j_call: TRBJ2-5; v_call: TRBV28; cdr3_length: 12; cdr3_aa: ASRGAGGLETQY
j_call: TRBJ1-1; v_call: TRBV6-6; cdr3_length: 13; cdr3_aa: ASSPTGGIGTEAF